A single sample is the source of the 27 T cell receptor beta chains below, sequenced in a study of T cell repertoires in cytomegalovirus infection. What these receptors recognize is not known. TCRdb ran MiXCR on the reads and lists one entry per CDR3 protein. Of roughly 280,000 distinct CDR3 sequences in the sample, under 25% were seen once. The sample in question was cultured PBMCs, obtained from culture after CMV antigen stimulation. The receptors were sampled from a human donor in good health (CMV status not recorded). Some clones in this sample may be carry-over from other donors' samples.

This clonotype turned up a few times. The chain recombines TRBV19 with TRBJ2-7; TRBD2 aligns across 10 bases. The CDR3 is 17 amino acids. V was pared by 6 bases and J by 3 bases, with 14 bases of the junction left unmatched. The germline CDR1 and CDR2 sequences are LNHDA and SQIVND (reference sequence). The CDR3 reads CASSTGARTSGLYEQYV. Written as DNA, the CDR3 is TGTGCCAGTAGCACCGGGGCAAGGACTAGCGGACTCTACGAGCAGTACGTC.

In this sample, this clonotype turned up many times. This rearrangement joins TRBV4-2 to TRBJ2-3, with TRBD2 identical over 14 bases. V was pared by 1 base and J by 4 bases, with 7 bases of the junction left unmatched. This CDR3 comprises 18 residues. Germline V lookup: CDR1 LGHNA, CDR2 YNFKEQ. The CDR3 sequence: CASSQAGGTSGSSDTQYF. Written as DNA, the CDR3 is TGTGCCAGCAGCCAAGCCGGCGGGACTAGCGGGAGTTCAGATACGCAGTATTTT.

V and J are TRBV28 and TRBJ1-1, with TRBD1 identical over 7 bases. V dropped 4 bases and J dropped 1; count of bases not matched to a gene: 6. The CDR3 runs 15 residues. Germline V gene sequence: CDR1 MDHEN, CDR2 SYDVKM. This chain's CDR3 is CASSSNRDRNTEAFF. The CDR3 DNA reads as TGTGCCAGCAGTTCTAACCGGGACAGGAACACTGAAGCTTTCTTT.

This clonotype showed up many times. This chain links TRBV7-2 with TRBJ1-1; D is possibly TRBD1 (5 bases). CDR3 length: 13 amino acids. Germline V CDR1 and CDR2: SGHTA, FQGNSA. Between the trimmed V and J ends, which lost 7 bases and 9 bases, there was a span of 18 bases. The CDR3 protein is CASTFLGVTQAFF. In DNA form, the CDR3 reads TGTGCCAGCACCTTTTTGGGGGTGACACAAGCTTTCTTT. The full variable domain, rest sourced from reference TRBV7-2 and TRBJ1-1, is GAGVSQSPSNKVTEKGKDVELRCDPISGHTALYWYRQSLGQGLEFLIYFQGNSAPDKSGLPSDRFSAERTGGSVSTLTIQRTQQEDSAVYLCASTFLGVTQAFFGQGTRLTVV.

This clonotype was recorded many times. The V call is TRBV7-2, the J call TRBJ2-3; 8 positions match TRBD1. Germline V gene lookup returns CDR1 SGHTA and CDR2 FQGNSA. The ends lost 1 base at V and 6 bases at J; junction bases unmatched: 0. The CDR3 has 13 residues. CDR3 nucleotide sequence: TGTGCCAGCAGCTTAGGACAGGGGGATACGCAGTATTTT. Translated: CASSLGQGDTQYF.

The CDR3 region has the DNA TGTGCCAGCAGCTTAAGGTCTAGCGGGAGCTTAGACAACAATGAGCAGTTCTTC. It yields the protein CASSLRSSGSLDNNEQFF. The rearrangement uses TRBV11-3 and TRBJ2-1; 10 nucleotides match TRBD2. Germline CDR1 and CDR2: SGHNT and YENEEA. J gave up 5 bases and V 2 bases, and 12 bases lay outside the gene matches. This CDR3 has 18 residues. The whole variable domain, filled in from reference TRBV11-3 and TRBJ2-1, reads EAGVVQSPRYKIIEKKQPVAFWCNPISGHNTLYWYLQNLGQGPELLIRYENEEAVDDSQLPKDRFSAERLKGVDSTLKIQPAELGDSAVYLCASSLRSSGSLDNNEQFFGPGTRLTVL.

This clonotype turned up a few times. The chain joins TRBV15 to TRBJ2-1, with 7 bases that match TRBD2. Germline V gene lookup returns CDR1 LNHNV and CDR2 YYDKDF (reference sequence). V was clipped by 2 bases and J by 2 bases; unmatched bases: 6. The CDR3 is 16 residues long. The CDR3 is CATSRSRELPYNEQFF. In DNA, the CDR3 is TGTGCCACCAGCAGATCGCGGGAGTTGCCCTACAATGAGCAGTTCTTC.

This clonotype has a handful of counts. CDR3: CAISESTGTGGGQPQHF. The CDR3 nucleotides are TGTGCCATCAGTGAGTCGACGGGGACAGGGGGGGGTCAGCCCCAGCATTTT. The V call is TRBV10-3, the J call TRBJ1-5, with 11 bases that match TRBD1. This CDR3 contains 17 residues. Trimming at V came to 0 bases and at J to 6 bases, leaving 7 bases not matched to a gene. The germline gives CDR1 ENHRY, CDR2 SYGVKD.

This clonotype was picked up a small number of times. J is TRBJ2-7 and V is TRBV6-1, with D perhaps TRBD2 (6 bases). Germline CDR1 MNHNS, CDR2 SASEGT. The CDR3 length is 13 residues. V dropped 8 bases and J dropped 0 bases, with 11 bases sitting between them. CDR3 bases: TGTGCCAGCCGGCGGGGAAGCTCCTACGAGCAGTACTTC. Protein product: CASRRGSSYEQYF.

This clonotype has ten or more counts. The chain carries TRBV6-2 or TRBV6-3 and TRBJ2-3; the match to TRBD2 covers 13 bases. Germline CDR1 and CDR2: MNHEY and SVGEGT. J was trimmed by 5 bases and V by 2 bases; bases with no gene match: 7. The CDR3 contains 17 residues. The CDR3 nucleotides are TGTGCCAGCAGTTACACCCGACTAGCGGGAGGAAGAGATACGCAGTATTTT. Its protein is CASSYTRLAGGRDTQYF.

The chain combines TRBV20-1 with TRBJ2-3, with TRBD2 as a possible D gene (6 bases). The germline CDR1 and CDR2 sequences are DFQATT and SNEGSKA (reference sequence). Trimming took 5 bases from V and 9 from J, leaving 15 bases between them. The CDR3 covers 12 residues. Written as DNA, the CDR3 is TGCAGTGCTCCCACTTCGGAGGGAACGCAGTATTTT. Encoded protein: CSAPTSEGTQYF.

This clonotype was seen a handful of times. The chain couples TRBV7-8 to TRBJ2-7; 14 bases are shared with TRBD2. The junction had 14 bases not matched to a gene; V was cut back by 5 bases and J by 5 bases. The CDR3 has 18 residues. Germline V gene sequence: CDR1 SGHVS, CDR2 FQNEAQ. The CDR3 reads CASSMKGTSGSTRNEQYF. In DNA form, the CDR3 reads TGTGCCAGCAGCATGAAGGGGACTAGCGGGAGTACAAGGAACGAGCAGTACTTC.

This chain uses TRBV3-1 with TRBJ2-1; D is unclear. Trimming stripped 3 bases from V and 0 bases from J, with 9 bases between. The CDR3 totals 15 residues. Germline V CDR1 and CDR2: LGHDT, YNNKEL (reference sequence). The chain's CDR3 is CASSQGHSSYNEQFF. CDR3 DNA sequence: TGTGCCAGCAGCCAGGGCCACAGCTCCTACAATGAGCAGTTCTTC.

This clonotype was seen at least ten times. This chain joins TRBV7-9 and TRBJ1-1, with D tentatively TRBD1 (6 bases). CDR1 is SEHNR and CDR2 is FQNEAQ in the germline V gene (reference sequence). Trimming left V 5 bases short and J 1 base short, with 17 bases between. The CDR3 has 16 residues. DNA for the CDR3: TGTGCCAGCAGCCCTGGCCGGACAGTCGAGAACACTGAAGCTTTCTTT. This sequence encodes CASSPGRTVENTEAFF.

Only a few counts were recorded for this clonotype. The CDR3 reads CASSPGEKLFF. The CDR3 region has the DNA TGTGCCAGCAGCCCCGGTGAAAAACTGTTTTTT. The rearrangement uses TRBV7-9 and TRBJ1-4, with D unresolved. Trimming removed 5 bases at V and 7 bases at J, with 5 bases between. The CDR3 sequence is 11 residues long. Germline V gene sequence: CDR1 SEHNR, CDR2 FQNEAQ (reference sequence).

This clonotype was seen a few times. The chain links TRBV6-6 to TRBJ1-5, with a tentative D call TRBD1 (6 bases). Trimming cost V 0 bases and J 1 base, with 7 bases left between them. This CDR3 contains 15 residues. Per germline, CDR1 MNHNY and CDR2 SVGAGI (reference sequence). CDR3 nucleotide sequence: TGTGCCAGCAGTTACTCGGGGACAAGCAATCAGCCCCAGCATTTT. This sequence encodes CASSYSGTSNQPQHF.

This clonotype was picked up many times. J is TRBJ2-5 and V is TRBV11-3; TRBD1 might be the D (6 bases). Looked up from germline, CDR1 is SGHNT and CDR2 is YENEEA. Trimming left V 1 base short and J 5 bases short, with 11 bases between. The CDR3 is made up of 14 amino acids. Written as DNA, the CDR3 is TGTGCCAGCAGCTTAGGTGGGGGCTGGGAGACCCAGTACTTC. It codes for CASSLGGGWETQYF.

This clonotype was detected ten times or more. The chain combines TRBV5-6 with TRBJ2-3; either TRBD1 or TRBD2 may fit D (5 bases each). The CDR3 length is 14 residues. Per the germline V gene, CDR1 is SGHDT and CDR2 is YYEEEE. V was pared by 0 bases and J by 6 bases, with 11 bases between. This CDR3 reads CASSLGVGTDTQYF. CDR3 nucleotide sequence: TGTGCCAGCAGCTTGGGAGTGGGGACGGATACGCAGTATTTT.

This clonotype was counted at least ten times. This chain connects TRBV7-2 to TRBJ2-1, with D maybe TRBD1 (5 bases). The V gene lost 5 bases and the J gene lost 7 bases, with 9 bases spanning the gap. The CDR3 length is 12 residues. The germline CDR1 and CDR2 sequences are SGHTA and FQGNSA. CDR3 in amino acids: CASSPRQNEQFF. CDR3 DNA: TGTGCCAGCAGCCCCAGACAGAATGAGCAGTTCTTC.

In this sample, this clonotype turned up many times. The V and J genes are TRBV11-2 and TRBJ2-7; 12 nucleotides agree with TRBD2. CDR1 and CDR2 (germline): SGHAT, FQNNGV. The CDR3 runs to 15 residues. J lost 5 bases, V lost 5 bases, and 7 bases had no gene match. The CDR3 DNA reads TGTGCCAGCAGCCTGACTAGCGGGAGATCCAACGAGCAGTACGTC. Protein sequence: CASSLTSGRSNEQYV.

This clonotype was detected only a few times. The rearrangement links TRBV12-3 or TRBV12-4 to TRBJ2-1, with TRBD2 as a possible D gene (6 bases). The CDR3 consists of 12 residues. V gave up 6 bases and J gave up 7 bases, with 10 bases separating them. The CDR3 spells CASRGGSNEQFF. As DNA, the CDR3 is TGTGCCAGCAGGGGGGGTTCGAATGAGCAGTTCTTC.

This clonotype was recorded at least ten times. This chain uses TRBV7-9 with TRBJ1-2; D is ambiguous. Germline V lookup: CDR1 SEHNR, CDR2 FQNEAQ (reference sequence). This CDR3 has 12 amino acids. Trimming took 5 bases from V and 0 from J, leaving 4 bases between them. CDR3 sequence: CASSTANYGYTF. CDR3 coding DNA: TGTGCCAGCAGCACAGCTAACTATGGCTACACCTTC. Looking up the rest from reference TRBV7-9 and TRBJ1-2 gives the full variable domain: DTGVSQNPRHKITKRGQNVTFRCDPISEHNRLYWYRQTLGQGPEFLTYFQNEAQLEKSRLLSDRFSAERPKGSFSTLEIQRTEQGDSAMYLCASSTANYGYTFGSGTRLTVV.

In this sample, this clonotype turned up many times. CDR3 amino acids: CASRQREISYNEQFF. The CDR3 DNA follows: TGTGCCAGCAGACAGCGTGAGATATCCTACAATGAGCAGTTCTTC. V is TRBV6-1 and J is TRBJ2-1; D not certain. The CDR3 spans 15 residues. Germline V CDR1 and CDR2: MNHNS, SASEGT. Trimming took off 6 bases at V and 1 base at J, with 13 bases between the two ends.

The J gene is TRBJ2-5, the V gene TRBV18; maybe TRBD2 (6 bases). Trimming pared 9 bases from V and 3 bases from J, leaving 20 bases between. CDR3 length: 15 amino acids. Looked up from germline, CDR1 is KGHSH and CDR2 is LQKENI. The CDR3 DNA reads TGTGCCAGATCGAGTTACGGCGGGGCAAAAGAGACCCAGTACTTC. Amino acids: CARSSYGGAKETQYF. Drawing the rest from reference TRBV18 and TRBJ2-5, the complete variable domain is NAGVMQNPRHLVRRRGQEARLRCSPMKGHSHVYWYRQLPEEGLKFMVYLQKENIIDESGMPKERFSAEFPKEGPSILRIQQVVRGDSAAYFCARSSYGGAKETQYFGPGTRLLVL.

The rearrangement uses TRBV9 and TRBJ2-1, with 7 bases lining up with TRBD2. Germline V gives CDR1 SGDLS, CDR2 YYNGEE. J was trimmed by 3 bases and V by 4 bases; bases with no gene match: 7. The CDR3 is 15 amino acids. CDR3 region: CASSPRGDGYNEQFF. CDR3 nucleotides: TGTGCCAGCAGCCCTCGGGGGGACGGCTACAATGAGCAGTTCTTC.

The V and J genes are TRBV5-4 and TRBJ1-1, with TRBD1 matching over 7 bases. The J segment lost 10 bases and the V segment lost 0 bases, leaving 9 bases of the junction unmatched. The germline gives CDR1 SGHNT, CDR2 YYREEE (reference sequence). The CDR3 extends over 14 amino acids. CDR3 protein: CASSLGDSLLPAFF. The CDR3 DNA reads TGTGCCAGCAGCTTGGGGGACAGCCTACTTCCAGCTTTCTTT.

This clonotype was observed many times. This rearrangement joins TRBV12-3 or TRBV12-4 to TRBJ1-1; D gene unclear. This CDR3 has 11 amino acids. Trimming shortened V by 6 bases and J by 2 bases, and 4 bases separated the two germline ends. CDR3 region: CASRLNTEAFF. CDR3 DNA: TGTGCCAGCAGACTAAACACTGAAGCTTTCTTT.